This is a list of T cell receptor beta chains from one sample in a study of T cells in Graves' hyperthyroidism and ophthalmopathy. Using its own MiXCR run on the multiplex PCR reads, TCRdb lists one record per CDR3 protein. Of over 700,000 distinct CDR3 sequences in the sample, around a third were seen once. What was sequenced was blood. Source of these receptors: a woman aged 40 to 50 with Graves' hyperthyroidism. CDR3s include the opening cysteine and the closing phenylalanine or tryptophan. Each record gives: J gene, clone size, D gene, V gene, CDR3 length, CDR3 protein, CDR3 DNA. D genes are given only for firm matches. Clone size is not always given. Where it is, it says once, few, many or a class for expanded clones.

j_call: TRBJ2-6
clone_size: -
d_call: -
v_call: TRBV12-3/TRBV12-4
cdr3_length: 16
cdr3_aa: CASTTTTKTGANVLTF
cdr3_nt: TGTGCCAGCACCACGACGACTAAAACTGGGGCCAACGTCCTGACTTTC

j_call: TRBJ2-5
clone_size: once
d_call: TRBD1
v_call: TRBV6-1
cdr3_length: 14
cdr3_aa: CTSSRQGSVETQYF
cdr3_nt: TGTACCAGCAGTCGACAGGGGAGTGTGGAGACCCAGTACTTC

j_call: TRBJ2-5
clone_size: many
d_call: -
v_call: TRBV12-3/TRBV12-4
cdr3_length: 10
cdr3_aa: CASMGGTQYF
cdr3_nt: TGTGCCAGCATGGGGGGGACCCAGTACTTC

j_call: TRBJ2-2
clone_size: few
d_call: TRBD2
v_call: TRBV12-3/TRBV12-4
cdr3_length: 14
cdr3_aa: CASRPGLAAGELFF
cdr3_nt: TGTGCCAGCAGACCGGGACTAGCGGCCGGGGAGCTGTTTTTT

j_call: TRBJ1-1
clone_size: -
d_call: -
v_call: TRBV25-1
cdr3_length: 17
cdr3_aa: CASSQDPNQGWYTEAFF
cdr3_nt: TGCGCCAGCAGCCAAGATCCCAACCAGGGGTGGTATACTGAAGCTTTCTTT

j_call: TRBJ2-7
clone_size: few
d_call: -
v_call: TRBV6-5
cdr3_length: 14
cdr3_aa: CASSYEGGSYEQYF
cdr3_nt: TGTGCCAGCAGTTACGAGGGTGGGTCCTACGAGCAGTACTTC

j_call: TRBJ2-7
clone_size: few
d_call: TRBD2
v_call: TRBV6-6
cdr3_length: 17
cdr3_aa: CASSSQSALAGAYEQYF
cdr3_nt: TGTGCCAGCAGTTCCCAATCCGCACTAGCGGGGGCCTACGAGCAGTACTTC

j_call: TRBJ1-5
clone_size: few
d_call: -
v_call: TRBV5-8
cdr3_length: 13
cdr3_aa: CASSLWGDQPQHF
cdr3_nt: TGTGCCAGCAGCTTGTGGGGGGACCAGCCCCAGCATTTT

j_call: TRBJ2-7
clone_size: few
d_call: -
v_call: TRBV20-1
cdr3_length: 13
cdr3_aa: CSALQRVYYEQYF
cdr3_nt: TGCAGTGCCCTGCAAAGGGTCTACTACGAGCAGTACTTC

j_call: TRBJ1-2
clone_size: many
d_call: -
v_call: TRBV6-5
cdr3_length: 12
cdr3_aa: CASSYSQGGYTF
cdr3_nt: TGTGCCAGCAGTTACTCGCAGGGAGGCTACACCTTC

j_call: TRBJ1-4
clone_size: many
d_call: TRBD1
v_call: TRBV29-1
cdr3_length: 14
cdr3_aa: CSVRTGASNEKLFF
cdr3_nt: TGCAGCGTAAGAACAGGGGCGTCTAATGAAAAACTGTTTTTT

j_call: TRBJ1-4
clone_size: -
d_call: TRBD1
v_call: TRBV20-1
cdr3_length: 16
cdr3_aa: CSARDPAGTVNEKLFF
cdr3_nt: TGCAGTGCTAGAGATCCCGCCGGGACAGTGAATGAAAAACTGTTTTTT

j_call: TRBJ1-5
clone_size: many
d_call: -
v_call: TRBV6-6
cdr3_length: 12
cdr3_aa: CASLGRNQPQHF
cdr3_nt: TGTGCCAGCCTTGGGCGCAATCAGCCCCAGCATTTT

j_call: TRBJ2-7
clone_size: few
d_call: -
v_call: TRBV29-1
cdr3_length: 11
cdr3_aa: CSVEWAYEQYF
cdr3_nt: TGCAGCGTTGAATGGGCCTACGAGCAGTACTTC

j_call: TRBJ2-2
clone_size: -
d_call: TRBD2
v_call: TRBV19
cdr3_length: 14
cdr3_aa: CASLTSGSKGELFF
cdr3_nt: TGTGCCAGTCTGACTAGCGGGAGTAAAGGGGAGCTGTTTTTT

j_call: TRBJ1-5
clone_size: many
d_call: TRBD1
v_call: TRBV7-2
cdr3_length: 14
cdr3_aa: CASSRDSPNQPQHF
cdr3_nt: TGTGCCAGCAGCCGGGACAGCCCTAATCAGCCCCAGCATTTT

j_call: TRBJ2-3
clone_size: -
d_call: -
v_call: TRBV7-9
cdr3_length: 13
cdr3_aa: CASETGLTDTQYF
cdr3_nt: TGTGCCAGTGAGACAGGCCTCACAGATACGCAGTATTTT

j_call: TRBJ1-1
clone_size: many
d_call: -
v_call: TRBV5-1
cdr3_length: 12
cdr3_aa: CASSLEVTEAFF
cdr3_nt: TGTGCCAGCAGTTTGGAGGTAACTGAAGCTTTCTTT

j_call: TRBJ1-1
clone_size: many
d_call: -
v_call: TRBV10-3
cdr3_length: 14
cdr3_aa: CAIRPDRSNTEAFF
cdr3_nt: TGTGCCATCAGACCCGACAGGTCGAACACTGAAGCTTTCTTT

j_call: TRBJ2-5
clone_size: many
d_call: TRBD2
v_call: TRBV10-3
cdr3_length: 17
cdr3_aa: CAISDRTSGGYGETQYF
cdr3_nt: TGTGCCATCAGCGACAGGACTAGCGGGGGGTATGGAGAGACCCAGTACTTC

j_call: TRBJ1-6
clone_size: many
d_call: -
v_call: TRBV20-1
cdr3_length: 14
cdr3_aa: CSARAEVPNSPLHF
cdr3_nt: TGCAGTGCTAGAGCAGAGGTTCCCAATTCACCCCTCCACTTT

j_call: TRBJ1-2
clone_size: -
d_call: -
v_call: TRBV12-3/TRBV12-4
cdr3_length: 12
cdr3_aa: CAISWDGYGYTF
cdr3_nt: TGTGCCATCAGTTGGGATGGCTATGGCTACACCTTC

j_call: TRBJ2-1
clone_size: -
d_call: -
v_call: TRBV19
cdr3_length: 13
cdr3_aa: CASSSQAGTEQFF
cdr3_nt: TGTGCCAGTAGTTCCCAAGCCGGGACAGAGCAGTTCTTC

j_call: TRBJ1-5
clone_size: many
d_call: -
v_call: TRBV19
cdr3_length: 15
cdr3_aa: CASSKITGMDQPQHF
cdr3_nt: TGTGCCAGTAGTAAAATAACAGGGATGGATCAGCCCCAGCATTTT

j_call: TRBJ2-5
clone_size: many
d_call: TRBD2
v_call: TRBV12-3/TRBV12-4
cdr3_length: 14
cdr3_aa: CASSRTSGSQTQYF
cdr3_nt: TGTGCCAGCAGTCGGACTAGCGGGAGTCAGACCCAGTACTTC

j_call: TRBJ1-4
clone_size: many
d_call: -
v_call: TRBV9
cdr3_length: 14
cdr3_aa: CASSDGGGREKLFF
cdr3_nt: TGTGCCAGCAGCGATGGAGGGGGGCGGGAAAAACTGTTTTTT

j_call: TRBJ1-5
clone_size: many
d_call: -
v_call: TRBV20-1
cdr3_length: 15
cdr3_aa: CSARAGAMSNQPQHF
cdr3_nt: TGCAGTGCTAGAGCGGGGGCGATGAGCAATCAGCCCCAGCATTTT

j_call: TRBJ2-5
clone_size: -
d_call: -
v_call: TRBV19
cdr3_length: 15
cdr3_aa: CASSISPARSETQYF
cdr3_nt: TGTGCCAGTAGTATATCCCCGGCTAGAAGCGAGACCCAGTACTTC

j_call: TRBJ1-2
clone_size: -
d_call: -
v_call: TRBV5-6
cdr3_length: 12
cdr3_aa: CASSLGPNGYTF
cdr3_nt: TGTGCCAGCAGCTTGGGTCCGAATGGCTACACCTTC

j_call: TRBJ2-7
clone_size: -
d_call: TRBD1
v_call: TRBV6-5
cdr3_length: 15
cdr3_aa: CASSEAGTGVIEQYF
cdr3_nt: TGTGCCAGCAGTGAAGCCGGGACAGGGGTGATCGAGCAGTACTTC

j_call: TRBJ1-2
clone_size: -
d_call: TRBD1
v_call: TRBV14
cdr3_length: 14
cdr3_aa: CASSSIGEGAGYTF
cdr3_nt: TGTGCCAGCAGCTCTATCGGGGAGGGGGCCGGCTACACCTTC

j_call: TRBJ1-2
clone_size: -
d_call: TRBD1
v_call: TRBV19
cdr3_length: 16
cdr3_aa: CASSIAPRTGDYGYTF
cdr3_nt: TGTGCCAGTAGTATAGCCCCACGGACAGGGGACTATGGCTACACCTTC

j_call: TRBJ1-5
clone_size: many
d_call: -
v_call: TRBV10-3
cdr3_length: 13
cdr3_aa: CATSPIDTQPQHF
cdr3_nt: TGTGCCACCAGTCCCATCGACACTCAGCCCCAGCATTTT

j_call: TRBJ2-2
clone_size: few
d_call: TRBD2
v_call: TRBV11-3
cdr3_length: 17
cdr3_aa: CASRRGLADANTGELFF
cdr3_nt: TGTGCCAGCAGACGGGGACTAGCGGACGCGAACACCGGGGAGCTGTTTTTT

j_call: TRBJ1-1
clone_size: -
d_call: -
v_call: TRBV29-1
cdr3_length: 13
cdr3_aa: CSVDGSGVKEAFF
cdr3_nt: TGCAGCGTTGATGGCAGTGGAGTAAAGGAAGCTTTCTTT

j_call: TRBJ2-7
clone_size: few
d_call: -
v_call: TRBV4-3
cdr3_length: 14
cdr3_aa: CASSKGPSSYEQYF
cdr3_nt: TGCGCCAGCAGTAAGGGTCCCAGCTCCTACGAGCAGTACTTC

j_call: TRBJ2-7
clone_size: few
d_call: -
v_call: TRBV20-1
cdr3_length: 16
cdr3_aa: CSARDNVGRSSYEQYF
cdr3_nt: TGCAGTGCTAGAGATAACGTGGGACGGAGCTCCTACGAGCAGTACTTC

j_call: TRBJ1-2
clone_size: few
d_call: -
v_call: TRBV5-1
cdr3_length: 14
cdr3_aa: CASSSTTQGNGYTF
cdr3_nt: TGCGCCAGCAGCTCGACTACTCAGGGGAATGGCTACACCTTC

j_call: TRBJ1-5
clone_size: -
d_call: -
v_call: TRBV29-1
cdr3_length: 14
cdr3_aa: CSSTGSEGNQPQHF
cdr3_nt: TGCAGCAGTACCGGGTCCGAGGGCAATCAGCCCCAGCATTTT

j_call: TRBJ1-1
clone_size: -
d_call: -
v_call: TRBV20-1
cdr3_length: 14
cdr3_aa: CSAENGHKIAEAFF
cdr3_nt: TGCAGTGCTGAAAACGGACATAAGATCGCTGAAGCTTTCTTT

j_call: TRBJ1-4
clone_size: -
d_call: -
v_call: TRBV25-1
cdr3_length: 14
cdr3_aa: CARGTPSANEKLFF
cdr3_nt: TGTGCCCGTGGGACTCCCTCGGCTAATGAAAAACTGTTTTTT

j_call: TRBJ2-7
clone_size: -
d_call: -
v_call: TRBV6-6
cdr3_length: 16
cdr3_aa: CASSYSQGSSDYEQYF
cdr3_nt: TGTGCCAGCAGTTACTCTCAGGGTTCCAGCGACTACGAGCAGTACTTC

j_call: TRBJ1-4
clone_size: many
d_call: TRBD1
v_call: TRBV7-2
cdr3_length: 15
cdr3_aa: CASSQTGAGGGKLFF
cdr3_nt: TGTGCCAGCAGCCAGACAGGGGCAGGAGGTGGAAAACTGTTTTTT

j_call: TRBJ1-5
clone_size: -
d_call: -
v_call: TRBV28
cdr3_length: 12
cdr3_aa: CASNQGRQPQHF
cdr3_nt: TGTGCCAGCAACCAGGGGCGACAGCCCCAGCATTTT

j_call: TRBJ2-7
clone_size: -
d_call: -
v_call: TRBV6-5
cdr3_length: 11
cdr3_aa: CASGRKHEQYF
cdr3_nt: TGTGCCAGTGGAAGGAAGCACGAGCAGTACTTC